This entry is about one T cell receptor (beta chain). After removal of 5 bases from V and 6 bases from J, the junction contained 8 bases not matched to a gene. The CDR3 length is 15 residues. The germline V gene encodes CDR1 KGHSH and CDR2 LQKENI. The protocol was immunoSEQ multiplex PCR, while the TCRdb copy is restricted to in-frame clones and leaves out a portion. The table lists 150,000 or so clones, 88% of them singletons. This sample is part of a study of blood T cell repertoires in COVID-19. The overall study: Some COVID-19 samples were acute and others convalescent; all came from the United States, Italy and Spain.

The sequenced sample was PBMCs or T cells enriched from blood (not recorded which). This receptor was taken from a woman aged 45 to 65 who had recovered from COVID-19. The chain is built from TRBV18 and TRBJ2-3, with 10 bases aligning to TRBD2. The DNA of the CDR3 is TGTGCCAGCTCAGCCGTAGCGGGGGGCCGTGATACGCAGTATTTT. Its protein is CASSAVAGGRDTQYF.